The rows below give T cell receptor beta chains drawn from one sample of a study of blood T cell repertoires in COVID-19. Clones were read by immunoSEQ multiplex PCR, and TCRdb kept only the in-frame ones, dropping some. The top ten hold 1.5% to 2% of the sample, which has tens of thousands of clones, roughly 89% seen once. Sequenced: peripheral blood. The receptor set was obtained from a man aged 50-59 years with acute or convalescent COVID-19. Both conserved end residues are part of each CDR3. The D gene is left open where the match is weak. Clone size is stated in some rows and not others, as once, few, many or a class when expanded.

v_gene: TRBV5-6; len: 11; d_gene: NA; j_gene: TRBJ2-5; abundance: NA; CDR3nt: TGTGCCAGCAGGAATCGGGAGACCCAGTACTTC; CDR3aa: CASRNRETQYF
v_gene: TRBV20-1; len: 9; d_gene: NA; j_gene: TRBJ1-2; abundance: NA; CDR3nt: TGCAGTGCTAGTACGACGGGGGGCTTC; CDR3aa: CSASTTGGF
v_gene: TRBV6-5; len: 12; d_gene: NA; j_gene: TRBJ2-4; abundance: NA; CDR3nt: TGTGCCAGCAAACAGGGGGGGAACATTCAGTACTTC; CDR3aa: CASKQGGNIQYF
v_gene: TRBV3-1/TRBV3-2; len: 14; d_gene: NA; j_gene: TRBJ1-3; abundance: NA; CDR3nt: TGTGCCAGCAGCTCGACAGGTAACGGAAACACCATATATTTT; CDR3aa: CASSSTGNGNTIYF
v_gene: TRBV10-1; len: 13; d_gene: NA; j_gene: TRBJ1-6; abundance: NA; CDR3nt: TGCGCCAGCAGCCAACAGGGTAATTCACCCCTCCACTTT; CDR3aa: CASSQQGNSPLHF
v_gene: TRBV2; len: 14; d_gene: TRBD1; j_gene: TRBJ1-2; abundance: NA; CDR3nt: TGTGCCAGCAGTGAACAGGGGGCAAAATATGGCTACACCTTC; CDR3aa: CASSEQGAKYGYTF
v_gene: TRBV27; len: 16; d_gene: TRBD1; j_gene: TRBJ1-2; abundance: NA; CDR3nt: TGTGCCAGCAGTTCCCTCAGGACAGGGATGTTATGGGGCTACACCTTC; CDR3aa: CASSSLRTGMLWGYTF
v_gene: TRBV7-9; len: 16; d_gene: TRBD1; j_gene: TRBJ2-1; abundance: NA; CDR3nt: TGTGCCAGCAGCTTAGTAGTGGGACAGATGGGAAAGGAGCAGTTCTTC; CDR3aa: CASSLVVGQMGKEQFF
v_gene: TRBV3-1/TRBV3-2; len: 13; d_gene: NA; j_gene: TRBJ2-3; abundance: NA; CDR3nt: TGTGCCAGCAGGTCGACTTTGGCAGATACGCAGTATTTT; CDR3aa: CASRSTLADTQYF
v_gene: TRBV29-1; len: 14; d_gene: TRBD1; j_gene: TRBJ2-7; abundance: once; CDR3nt: TGCAGCGTTGACGGGACAGATAGCTCCTACGAGCAGTACTTC; CDR3aa: CSVDGTDSSYEQYF
v_gene: TRBV14; len: 16; d_gene: TRBD1; j_gene: TRBJ1-2; abundance: NA; CDR3nt: TGTGCCAGCAGCCAAGATTCGGGACAGCAATACTATGGCTACACCTTC; CDR3aa: CASSQDSGQQYYGYTF
v_gene: TRBV27; len: 12; d_gene: NA; j_gene: TRBJ1-1; abundance: NA; CDR3nt: TGTGCCAGCAGTCCGCGGGGGACTGAAGCTTTCTTT; CDR3aa: CASSPRGTEAFF
v_gene: TRBV14; len: 16; d_gene: NA; j_gene: TRBJ2-2; abundance: NA; CDR3nt: TGTGCCAGCAGCCAAGTACGGAGCTTGAACACCGGGGAGCTGTTTTTT; CDR3aa: CASSQVRSLNTGELFF
v_gene: TRBV7-9; len: 16; d_gene: NA; j_gene: TRBJ1-4; abundance: NA; CDR3nt: TGTGCCAGCAGCTTAACCGGGGTCGCAACTAATGAAAAACTGTTTTTT; CDR3aa: CASSLTGVATNEKLFF
v_gene: TRBV7-9; len: 18; d_gene: TRBD2; j_gene: TRBJ2-5; abundance: NA; CDR3nt: TGTGCCAGCAGCCCTACCGGGGGGGCCACGGTTTACCAAGAGACCCAGTACTTC; CDR3aa: CASSPTGGATVYQETQYF
v_gene: TRBV6-4; len: 16; d_gene: NA; j_gene: TRBJ1-5; abundance: NA; CDR3nt: TGTGCCAGCAGTCAGGGTAGGATCCGGGGCAATCAGCCCCAGCATTTT; CDR3aa: CASSQGRIRGNQPQHF
v_gene: TRBV3-1/TRBV3-2; len: 12; d_gene: NA; j_gene: TRBJ1-1; abundance: NA; CDR3nt: TGTGCCAGCAGTTTGGACTACACTGAAGCTTTCTTT; CDR3aa: CASSLDYTEAFF
v_gene: TRBV11-2; len: 16; d_gene: TRBD2; j_gene: TRBJ2-7; abundance: NA; CDR3nt: TGTGCCAGCAGCTTAGTGGAACTAGCGGGAGTCTACGCGCAGTACTTC; CDR3aa: CASSLVELAGVYAQYF
v_gene: TRBV5-8; len: 15; d_gene: TRBD1; j_gene: TRBJ2-3; abundance: NA; CDR3nt: TGTGCCAGCAGCTTGGCGCGCAGGGGGTCAGATACGCAGTATTTT; CDR3aa: CASSLARRGSDTQYF
v_gene: TRBV6-5; len: 14; d_gene: NA; j_gene: TRBJ1-2; abundance: NA; CDR3nt: TGTGCCAGCAGACGTACAGGGTTGGGCTATGGCTACACCTTC; CDR3aa: CASRRTGLGYGYTF
v_gene: TRBV12-3/TRBV12-4; len: 11; d_gene: NA; j_gene: TRBJ1-2; abundance: once; CDR3nt: TGTGCCAGCAGGGACAGTTATGGCTACACCTTC; CDR3aa: CASRDSYGYTF
v_gene: TRBV7-9; len: 13; d_gene: NA; j_gene: TRBJ1-2; abundance: NA; CDR3nt: TGTGCCAGCAGCTTAGAGTCAGGGGCCGGCTACACCTTC; CDR3aa: CASSLESGAGYTF
v_gene: TRBV9; len: 14; d_gene: TRBD1; j_gene: TRBJ2-7; abundance: once; CDR3nt: TGTGCCAGCAGCGTAGGGACAGGGCAATACGAGCAGTACTTC; CDR3aa: CASSVGTGQYEQYF
v_gene: TRBV19; len: 15; d_gene: NA; j_gene: TRBJ2-7; abundance: NA; CDR3nt: TGTGCCAGTAGTATAGATCTGACCGGGTACTACGAGCAGTACTTC; CDR3aa: CASSIDLTGYYEQYF
v_gene: TRBV11-2; len: 13; d_gene: NA; j_gene: TRBJ1-6; abundance: NA; CDR3nt: TGTGCCAGCAGCTTAGATCCGGATTCACCCCTCCACTTT; CDR3aa: CASSLDPDSPLHF
v_gene: TRBV28; len: 13; d_gene: TRBD1; j_gene: TRBJ1-2; abundance: NA; CDR3nt: TGTGCCAGCAGGGGACAGGGTAAGGGTGGCTACACCTTC; CDR3aa: CASRGQGKGGYTF
v_gene: TRBV28; len: 17; d_gene: NA; j_gene: TRBJ1-3; abundance: NA; CDR3nt: TGTGCCAGCAAGCCTTTGGTAGCTCGAAGAGCTGGAAACACCATATATTTT; CDR3aa: CASKPLVARRAGNTIYF
v_gene: TRBV7-2; len: 16; d_gene: TRBD2; j_gene: TRBJ2-1; abundance: NA; CDR3nt: TGTGCCAGCAGCCGTTACATAGCGGGAGCCTACAATGAGCAGTTCTTC; CDR3aa: CASSRYIAGAYNEQFF
v_gene: TRBV19; len: 15; d_gene: TRBD2; j_gene: TRBJ2-1; abundance: NA; CDR3nt: TGTGCCAGTAGTATCCCTAGCGGGGGGCGGGATGAGCAGTTCTTC; CDR3aa: CASSIPSGGRDEQFF
v_gene: TRBV5-1; len: 19; d_gene: TRBD2; j_gene: TRBJ2-5; abundance: once; CDR3nt: TGCGCCAGCAGCTTGGTCCCAGTTCCGACTAGCGACCCCCAAGAGACCCAGTACTTC; CDR3aa: CASSLVPVPTSDPQETQYF
v_gene: TRBV9; len: 17; d_gene: NA; j_gene: TRBJ1-5; abundance: NA; CDR3nt: TGTGCCAGCAGCGGGGAGGCAGGGGACTATAGCAATCAGCCCCAGCATTTT; CDR3aa: CASSGEAGDYSNQPQHF
v_gene: TRBV19; len: 18; d_gene: NA; j_gene: TRBJ2-5; abundance: NA; CDR3nt: TGTGCCAGTAGTGATGGCGGGGTCGGGTTAAGGATAAAAGAGACCCAGTACTTC; CDR3aa: CASSDGGVGLRIKETQYF
v_gene: TRBV18; len: 14; d_gene: TRBD1; j_gene: TRBJ1-5; abundance: NA; CDR3nt: TGTGCCAGCTCACCGGACAGGGCCTATCAGCCCCAGCATTTT; CDR3aa: CASSPDRAYQPQHF
v_gene: TRBV30; len: 16; d_gene: TRBD1; j_gene: TRBJ2-4; abundance: NA; CDR3nt: TGTGCCTGGAGTCCGCTGGGACAGGGGACCAAAAACATTCAGTACTTC; CDR3aa: CAWSPLGQGTKNIQYF
v_gene: TRBV4-1; len: 13; d_gene: NA; j_gene: TRBJ1-5; abundance: once; CDR3nt: TGCGCCAGCAGCCAACTTTTGAGTCAGCCCCAGCATTTT; CDR3aa: CASSQLLSQPQHF
v_gene: TRBV2; len: 17; d_gene: TRBD2; j_gene: TRBJ2-3; abundance: NA; CDR3nt: TGTGCCAGCACCGGACGATCCGGGACTAGCGGGTATGGTACGCAGTATTTT; CDR3aa: CASTGRSGTSGYGTQYF
v_gene: TRBV10-2; len: 15; d_gene: TRBD1; j_gene: TRBJ1-5; abundance: NA; CDR3nt: TGCGCCACCAAGAGAACAGGGGGCAGCAATCAGCCCCAGCATTTT; CDR3aa: CATKRTGGSNQPQHF
v_gene: TRBV28; len: 14; d_gene: TRBD1; j_gene: TRBJ1-6; abundance: NA; CDR3nt: TGTGCCAGCGCAGGACAGGCAAATAATTCACCCCTCCACTTT; CDR3aa: CASAGQANNSPLHF
v_gene: TRBV2; len: 13; d_gene: NA; j_gene: TRBJ1-2; abundance: few; CDR3nt: TGTGCCAGCAGTCCCCCGTTGAACTATGGCTACACCTTC; CDR3aa: CASSPPLNYGYTF
v_gene: TRBV6-2/TRBV6-3; len: 14; d_gene: NA; j_gene: TRBJ2-5; abundance: NA; CDR3nt: TGTGCCAGCAGTTACTCGAGGGGACCACAACGGGAGAACTTC; CDR3aa: CASSYSRGPQRENF
v_gene: TRBV11-3; len: 17; d_gene: NA; j_gene: TRBJ2-5; abundance: NA; CDR3nt: TGTGCCAGCAGCTTAGGAGAGGGAAATCTTCGAGCGGAGACCCAGTACTTC; CDR3aa: CASSLGEGNLRAETQYF
v_gene: TRBV18; len: 15; d_gene: TRBD1; j_gene: TRBJ1-2; abundance: once; CDR3nt: TGTGCCAGCTCACCAGCCTCTGGGACAGGGAATGGCTACACCTTC; CDR3aa: CASSPASGTGNGYTF
v_gene: TRBV27; len: 10; d_gene: TRBD2; j_gene: TRBJ2-4; abundance: NA; CDR3nt: TGTGCCAGCAGCCTAGCGGGGGGTGGCTTC; CDR3aa: CASSLAGGGF
v_gene: TRBV5-8; len: 16; d_gene: NA; j_gene: TRBJ1-4; abundance: NA; CDR3nt: TGTGCCAGCAGCGAGGGGACACGAGCAACTAATGAAAAACTGTTTTTT; CDR3aa: CASSEGTRATNEKLFF
v_gene: TRBV11-2; len: 12; d_gene: TRBD1; j_gene: TRBJ2-7; abundance: few; CDR3nt: TGTGCCAGCAGAACGACAGGGGGTGAGCAGTACTTC; CDR3aa: CASRTTGGEQYF
v_gene: TRBV4-2; len: 15; d_gene: TRBD1; j_gene: TRBJ1-6; abundance: NA; CDR3nt: TGTGCCAGCAGCCAGGGGGACAGGGAAAATTCACCCCTCCACTTT; CDR3aa: CASSQGDRENSPLHF
v_gene: TRBV19; len: 15; d_gene: NA; j_gene: TRBJ2-5; abundance: NA; CDR3nt: TGTGCCAGTAGTCCAAGCAGGTCTGCGGGGGAGACCCAGTACTTC; CDR3aa: CASSPSRSAGETQYF
v_gene: TRBV6-2/TRBV6-3; len: 13; d_gene: NA; j_gene: TRBJ1-2; abundance: few; CDR3nt: TGTGCCAGCAGCCGCCCCCAGGAACATGGCTACACCTTC; CDR3aa: CASSRPQEHGYTF
v_gene: TRBV2; len: 15; d_gene: TRBD1; j_gene: TRBJ2-2; abundance: NA; CDR3nt: TGTGCCAGCAGCCGACAGGGGGAAAACACCGGGGAGCTGTTTTTT; CDR3aa: CASSRQGENTGELFF
v_gene: TRBV7-2; len: 14; d_gene: TRBD1; j_gene: TRBJ1-1; abundance: NA; CDR3nt: TGTGCCAGCAGCTTTCGGACAGGGCCCACTGAAGCTTTCTTT; CDR3aa: CASSFRTGPTEAFF
v_gene: TRBV5-3; len: 13; d_gene: NA; j_gene: TRBJ2-7; abundance: NA; CDR3nt: TGTGCCAGAAGCTCGACTAGAAACTACGAGCAGTACTTC; CDR3aa: CARSSTRNYEQYF
v_gene: TRBV6-2/TRBV6-3; len: 16; d_gene: TRBD2; j_gene: TRBJ2-1; abundance: NA; CDR3nt: TGTGCCAGCAGCTCCCAAGCGGGGGTATTATACAATGAGCAGTTCTTC; CDR3aa: CASSSQAGVLYNEQFF
v_gene: TRBV20-1; len: 18; d_gene: TRBD1; j_gene: TRBJ1-5; abundance: NA; CDR3nt: TGCAGTGCTAGTAGTACCCGGGACAGGGTGTACAGCAATCAGCCCCAGCATTTT; CDR3aa: CSASSTRDRVYSNQPQHF
v_gene: TRBV19; len: 13; d_gene: TRBD1; j_gene: TRBJ2-7; abundance: once; CDR3nt: TGTGCCACTGGGACAGGGGCCTTCTACGAGCAGTACTTC; CDR3aa: CATGTGAFYEQYF